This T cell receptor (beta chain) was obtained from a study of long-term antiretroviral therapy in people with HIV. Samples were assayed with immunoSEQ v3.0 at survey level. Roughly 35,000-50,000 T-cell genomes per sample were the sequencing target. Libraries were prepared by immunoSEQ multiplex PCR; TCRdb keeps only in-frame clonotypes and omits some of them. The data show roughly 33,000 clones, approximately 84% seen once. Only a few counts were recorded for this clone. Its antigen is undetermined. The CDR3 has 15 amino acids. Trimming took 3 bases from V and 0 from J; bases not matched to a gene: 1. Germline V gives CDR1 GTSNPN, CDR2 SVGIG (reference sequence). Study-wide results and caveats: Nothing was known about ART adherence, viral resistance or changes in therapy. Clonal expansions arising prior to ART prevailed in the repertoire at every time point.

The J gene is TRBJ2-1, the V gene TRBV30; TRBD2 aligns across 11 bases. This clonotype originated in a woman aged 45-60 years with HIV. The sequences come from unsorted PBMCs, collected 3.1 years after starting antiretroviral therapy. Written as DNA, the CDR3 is TGTGCCTGGAGCACTAGCGGGGGCTCCTACAATGAGCAGTTCTTC. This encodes CAWSTSGGSYNEQFF.